Listed here are 30 T cell receptor beta chains from one sample, sequenced in a study of control samples from healthy donors and cancer patients. Measured with immunoSEQ multiplex PCR; TCRdb has only the in-frame clones, and not every one. The table has approximately 120,000 clones, 90% seen once; the top ten hold roughly 4%. The sequenced material came from blood. The receptors originated from a human donor in good health. The donor label of this sample is uncertain.

The chain is built from TRBV7-6 and TRBJ2-1; a possible D gene is TRBD1 (6 bases). CDR1 SGHVS and CDR2 FNYEAQ come from the germline V gene. CDR3 size: 14 residues. Trimming shortened V by 1 base and J by 7 bases, and 11 bases separated the two germline ends. In nucleotides, the CDR3 is TGTGCCAGCAGCTTAGAACAGGGTTTAAATGAGCAGTTCTTC. It translates to CASSLEQGLNEQFF.

The V call is TRBV30, the J call TRBJ2-2; TRBD1 or TRBD2 may be the D gene (5 bases each). V shed 3 bases and J shed 6 bases, with 11 bases lying between them. Germline V gene lookup returns CDR1 GTSNPN and CDR2 SVGIG (reference sequence). The CDR3 has 13 amino acids. The chain's CDR3 is CAWRPQGAGELFF. The CDR3 DNA follows: TGTGCCTGGAGGCCTCAGGGAGCCGGGGAGCTGTTTTTT.

The chain combines TRBV4-1 with TRBJ2-7; a possible D gene is TRBD1 (6 bases). Germline assignment: CDR1 MGHRA and CDR2 YSYEKL. V was clipped by 0 bases and J by 3 bases, with 15 bases between them. This CDR3 spans 16 amino acids. The CDR3 DNA reads as TGCGCCAGCAGCCAAGATCCGGACAGTCCCTACTACGAGCAGTACTTC. It is translated as CASSQDPDSPYYEQYF.

The chain joins TRBV2 to TRBJ2-1; 7 bases fit TRBD1. V lost 8 bases, J lost 4 bases, and 8 bases stayed unmatched. The CDR3 is made up of 14 amino acids. Germline assignment: CDR1 SNHLY and CDR2 FYNNEI. CDR3 in DNA: TGTGCCAGCCCTGTACAGGGGAATTACAATGAGCAGTTCTTC. Its translation: CASPVQGNYNEQFF.

This chain connects TRBV28 to TRBJ1-1; TRBD1 matches at 10 bases. This CDR3 comprises 15 residues. The V segment lost 8 bases and the J segment 6 bases; nucleotides outside the gene matches: 12. Germline values: CDR1 MDHEN, CDR2 SYDVKM. The CDR3 reads CASGLSTGGNAEAFF. The DNA of the CDR3 is TGTGCCAGCGGACTCTCGACAGGGGGCAACGCTGAAGCTTTCTTT.

This chain uses TRBV6-5 with TRBJ2-5, with TRBD2 identical over 8 bases. V lost 1 base, J lost 5 bases, and 6 bases stayed unmatched. There are 15 residues in the CDR3. The germline gives CDR1 MNHEY, CDR2 SVGAGI. In DNA form, the CDR3 reads TGTGCCAGCAGTTACTTTAGCGGGGTCTGGGAGACCCAGTACTTC. Its protein is CASSYFSGVWETQYF.

The chain has TRBV28 and TRBJ1-1, with 7 bases fitting TRBD1. Per the germline V gene, CDR1 is MDHEN and CDR2 is SYDVKM. Unmatched junction bases numbered 9, after V lost 5 bases and J lost 9 bases. CDR3 size: 13 residues. The CDR3 region is CASSRDTGAKAFF. The CDR3 region has the DNA TGTGCCAGCAGTCGCGACACAGGGGCTAAAGCTTTCTTT. Full variable domain (missing parts from reference TRBV28 and TRBJ1-1): DVKVTQSSRYLVKRTGEKVFLECVQDMDHENMFWYRQDPGLGLRLIYFSYDVKMKEKGDIPEGYSVSREKKERFSLILESASTNQTSMYLCASSRDTGAKAFFGQGTRLTVV.

This sequence joins TRBV11-2 and TRBJ2-3, with D possibly TRBD1 on 5 matching bases. Germline V CDR1 and CDR2: SGHAT, FQNNGV. This CDR3 is 14 amino acids long. V dropped 5 bases and J dropped 4 bases, with 13 bases sitting between them. The CDR3 DNA reads TGTGCCAGCAGCCGTCCAGGGCGCCCAGATACGCAGTATTTT. Translated: CASSRPGRPDTQYF.

The chain has TRBV5-1 and TRBJ2-7; D call uncertain. This CDR3 has 11 residues. Germline V gene sequence: CDR1 SGHRS, CDR2 YFSETQ. Trimming cost V 0 bases and J 5 bases, with 3 bases left between them. The CDR3 spells CASSLGNEQYF. In nucleotides, the CDR3 is TGCGCCAGCAGCTTGGGGAACGAGCAGTACTTC.

The chain is built from TRBV19 and TRBJ1-1, with 9 bases that match TRBD1. Germline-derived CDR1 and CDR2 are LNHDA and SQIVND (reference sequence). V lost 7 bases to trimming and J lost 8 bases; unmatched junction nucleotides: 8. CDR3 length equals 13 residues. The CDR3 loop is CASTSTGGLEAFF. The CDR3 bases are TGTGCCAGTACCTCGACAGGGGGGCTCGAAGCTTTCTTT.

V usage is TRBV6-5 and J usage is TRBJ1-2; 7 bases align to TRBD1. The V gene end was trimmed by 2 bases and the J gene end by 5 bases; junction bases not matched to a gene: 2. CDR3 length: 13 amino acids. In germline, CDR1 is MNHEY, CDR2 SVGAGI. The CDR3 here is CASSYKTGYGYTF. In DNA form, the CDR3 reads TGTGCCAGCAGTTACAAGACAGGGTATGGCTACACCTTC.

V usage is TRBV7-2 and J usage is TRBJ1-6; tentatively, D is TRBD1 (6 bases). This CDR3 spans 16 amino acids. Germline V gene lookup returns CDR1 SGHTA and CDR2 FQGNSA. Trimming removed 6 bases at V and 8 bases at J, with 20 bases between. The CDR3 region has the DNA TGTGCCAGCAGTTCCCCGACGGGGGCGTCAGATTCACCCCTCCACTTT. Amino acid sequence: CASSSPTGASDSPLHF. The variable domain in full, completed from reference TRBV7-2 and TRBJ1-6, reads GAGVSQSPSNKVTEKGKDVELRCDPISGHTALYWYRQSLGQGLEFLIYFQGNSAPDKSGLPSDRFSAERTGGSVSTLTIQRTQQEDSAVYLCASSSPTGASDSPLHFGNGTRLTVT.

The chain has TRBV18 and TRBJ1-1; no definite D call. The CDR3 consists of 13 residues. Trimming cost V 4 bases and J 3 bases, with 9 bases left between them. CDR1 and CDR2 from the germline V gene are KGHSH and LQKENI. This chain's CDR3 is CASSLRSDTEAFF. Written as DNA, the CDR3 is TGTGCCAGCTCACTGAGGTCGGACACTGAAGCTTTCTTT.

V is TRBV6-5 and J is TRBJ2-2, with 7 bases lining up with TRBD1. The CDR3 extends over 13 amino acids. V lost 8 bases, J lost 7 bases, and 7 bases stayed unmatched. The V gene's germline CDR1 is MNHEY and CDR2 SVGAGI. In nucleotides, the CDR3 is TGTGCCAGCGGCGCTCAGGGGGTCGGGGAGCTGTTTTTT. Its translation: CASGAQGVGELFF.

This chain links TRBV12-3 or TRBV12-4 with TRBJ1-2, with 7 bases identical to TRBD1. CDR3 length equals 13 residues. After removal of 6 bases from V and 4 bases from J, the junction contained 5 bases not matched to a gene. CDR3 loop: CASSSQGSYGYTF. The CDR3 DNA is TGTGCCAGCAGCTCACAGGGGAGCTATGGCTACACCTTC.

This clone showed up just once. The chain has TRBV19 and TRBJ2-5; a weak D match, TRBD1 (5 bases). The CDR3 runs to 16 residues. The V gene lost 6 bases and the J gene lost 3 bases, with 20 bases spanning the gap. Germline V gene sequence: CDR1 LNHDA, CDR2 SQIVND (reference sequence). CDR3: CASRDPYRFGKETQYF. CDR3 bases: TGTGCCAGTAGGGACCCCTACAGGTTCGGAAAAGAGACCCAGTACTTC.

This clone has just a few counts. This chain joins TRBV5-1 and TRBJ1-5; D perhaps matches TRBD1 (6 bases). The CDR3 is 17 residues long. V was trimmed by 4 bases and J by 0 bases, leaving 17 bases between them. Germline V gene lookup returns CDR1 SGHRS and CDR2 YFSETQ. The CDR3 DNA reads TGCGCCAGCAGCCCAGGGGAGGGTAGCTATAGCAATCAGCCCCAGCATTTT. Amino acids: CASSPGEGSYSNQPQHF.

This clone was seen a single time. The chain links TRBV27 to TRBJ1-1; the match to TRBD1 covers 7 bases. Trimming at V came to 5 bases and at J to 4 bases, leaving 4 bases not matched to a gene. This CDR3 has 13 residues. The V gene's germline CDR1 is MNHEY and CDR2 SMNVEV (reference sequence). DNA for the CDR3: TGTGCCAGCAGTCTTACAGGGGTCACTGAAGCTTTCTTT. It yields the protein CASSLTGVTEAFF.

V is TRBV9 and J is TRBJ1-5, with D maybe TRBD1 (5 bases). Germline values: CDR1 SGDLS, CDR2 YYNGEE. Between the trimmed V and J ends, which lost 3 bases and 6 bases, there was a span of 10 bases. CDR3 size: 13 residues. CDR3 loop: CASSEGFGQPQHF. CDR3 sequence (DNA): TGTGCCAGCAGCGAGGGGTTCGGTCAGCCCCAGCATTTT.

CDR3 in amino acids: CASRRQGAPFFTGELFF. Here the CDR3 DNA reads TGTGCCAGTAGGCGGCAGGGGGCCCCTTTTTTCACCGGGGAGCTGTTTTTT. The chain employs TRBV19 and TRBJ2-2, with 8 bases lining up with TRBD1. CDR3 length equals 17 residues. The ends lost 6 bases at V and 4 bases at J; junction bases unmatched: 13. Germline V gene data show CDR1 as LNHDA and CDR2 as SQIVND (reference sequence).

The chain employs TRBV21-1 and TRBJ2-7; the table's TRBD1 call for D was not verified on the DNA. TRBV21-1 is a known pseudogene. This CDR3 has 15 residues. CDR3: CASSKPQVVVDEQYF. In DNA, the CDR3 is TGTGCCAGCAGCAAGCCCCAGGTAGTGGTCGACGAGCAGTACTTC.

The chain employs TRBV5-6 and TRBJ1-5, with D unclear. Trimming stripped 0 bases from V and 6 bases from J, with 13 bases between. The CDR3 sequence is 15 residues long. Per germline, CDR1 SGHDT and CDR2 YYEEEE. The CDR3 DNA reads as TGTGCCAGCAGCTTGGCCCTAAGGATGGCTCAGCCCCAGCATTTT. Its protein product is CASSLALRMAQPQHF. The full variable domain, its missing parts supplied by reference TRBV5-6 and TRBJ1-5, is DAGVTQSPTHLIKTRGQQVTLRCSPKSGHDTVSWYQQALGQGPQFIFQYYEEEERQRGNFPDRFSGHQFPNYSSELNVNALLLGDSALYLCASSLALRMAQPQHFGDGTRLSIL.

The chain has TRBV3-1 (or the pseudogene TRBV3-2) and TRBJ2-1; 8 bases are shared with TRBD2. CDR3 length: 17 residues. With V trimmed by 1 base and J by 0 bases, 5 bases remained unmatched. Per germline, CDR1 LGHDT and CDR2 YNNKEL (reference sequence). CDR3 DNA: TGTGCCAGCAGCCAAGCGGGGCGGGGGGCCTCCTACAATGAGCAGTTCTTC. It yields the protein CASSQAGRGASYNEQFF.

The chain combines TRBV28 with TRBJ2-1; tentatively, D is TRBD2 (5 bases). Looked up from germline, CDR1 is MDHEN and CDR2 is SYDVKM. Trimming took 2 bases from V and 0 from J, leaving 8 bases between them. This CDR3 contains 15 residues. The CDR3, as DNA: TGTGCCAGCAGTTTAGGTGGGAGCTCCTACAATGAGCAGTTCTTC. Amino acids: CASSLGGSSYNEQFF.

The V gene is TRBV5-6, the J gene TRBJ1-6; D remains unclear. The CDR3 loop spans 16 amino acids. Germline CDR1 and CDR2: SGHDT and YYEEEE. V gave up 0 bases and J gave up 10 bases, with 17 bases separating them. The CDR3 loop is CASSLVSGQDPSPLHF. In nucleotides, the CDR3 is TGTGCCAGCAGCTTGGTTTCGGGCCAGGACCCCTCACCCCTCCACTTT.

V and J are TRBV6-5 and TRBJ1-5; 8 nucleotides match TRBD1. CDR3 length: 15 residues. Losses at the gene ends were 7 bases for V and 5 bases for J; bases not matched to a gene: 10. From germline, CDR1 is MNHEY and CDR2 SVGAGI. CDR3 in amino acids: CASTPAGTGYQPQHF. The CDR3 coding sequence is TGTGCCAGCACCCCTGCCGGGACAGGCTATCAGCCCCAGCATTTT.

The rearrangement joins TRBV5-4 to TRBJ2-5, with 10 bases aligning to TRBD1. The CDR3 runs to 15 residues. Germline V gives CDR1 SGHNT, CDR2 YYREEE (reference sequence). With 1 base clipped from V and 4 bases from J, the junction kept 4 bases outside the gene matches. The CDR3 sequence: CASSLLGQGPETQYF. The CDR3 bases are TGTGCCAGCAGCTTGTTGGGACAGGGGCCAGAGACCCAGTACTTC.

The rearrangement uses TRBV5-1 and TRBJ1-2; D uncertain. Germline V gene sequence: CDR1 SGHRS, CDR2 YFSETQ. The CDR3 has 13 residues. V was pared by 3 bases and J by 2 bases, with 8 bases between. CDR3 DNA: TGCGCCAGCAGCTCACTCCAAAACTATGGCTACACCTTC. This encodes CASSSLQNYGYTF.

This clone appeared once. The J gene is TRBJ1-5, the V gene TRBV6-5, with D perhaps matching TRBD1 (5 bases). The CDR3 runs 15 residues. V was shortened by 0 bases and J by 6 bases, with 12 bases between the two germline ends. Germline assignment: CDR1 MNHEY and CDR2 SVGAGI. In DNA, the CDR3 is TGTGCCAGCAGTTACTCACCGGGGCCGGGTCAGCCCCAGCATTTT. Its translation is CASSYSPGPGQPQHF.

This sequence joins TRBV2 and TRBJ1-1, with D tentatively TRBD1 (5 bases). V was pared by 3 bases and J by 4 bases, with 15 bases between. The germline V gene encodes CDR1 SNHLY and CDR2 FYNNEI. The CDR3 spans 15 residues. CDR3 amino acids: CASSEQGAFGTEAFF. Here the CDR3 DNA reads TGTGCCAGCAGTGAGCAGGGAGCGTTTGGCACTGAAGCTTTCTTT.